The clone carrying this TCR beta chain has more than one count but fewer than ten. The data stem from a study of early stage breast cancer tumors. The wider study: Among around 12 ER+/PR+/HER2- tumors, eight were ductal, four lobular. Approximately 10-fold was the mean read coverage per sample.

V gave up 1 base and J gave up 0 bases, with 7 bases separating them. CDR1 is MGHRA, CDR2 YSYEKL, per germline. The length of the CDR3 is 15 residues. Produced via immunoSEQ multiplex PCR; TCRdb's table is partial and in-frame only. The sample includes a few thousand clones, roughly 64% of them seen just once. The gene calls are TRBV4-1 and TRBJ1-5; D might be TRBD1 (5 bases). Source material: normal breast tissue next to the tumor. This clonotype was sampled from a person in their sixties with breast cancer. CDR3 nucleotides: TGCGCCAGCAGCCAAGGACAGTATAGCAATCAGCCCCAGCATTTT. Translating gives CASSQGQYSNQPQHF.